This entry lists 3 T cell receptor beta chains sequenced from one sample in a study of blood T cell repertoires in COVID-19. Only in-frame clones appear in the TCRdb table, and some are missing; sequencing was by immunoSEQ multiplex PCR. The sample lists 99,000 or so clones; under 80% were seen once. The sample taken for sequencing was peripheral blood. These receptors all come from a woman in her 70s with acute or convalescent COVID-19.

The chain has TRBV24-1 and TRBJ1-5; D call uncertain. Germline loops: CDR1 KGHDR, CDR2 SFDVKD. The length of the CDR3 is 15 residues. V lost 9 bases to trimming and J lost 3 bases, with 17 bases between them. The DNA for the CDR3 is TGTGCCACCGGCGAAGCGGGATTTGACAATCAGCCCCAGCATTTT. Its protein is CATGEAGFDNQPQHF.

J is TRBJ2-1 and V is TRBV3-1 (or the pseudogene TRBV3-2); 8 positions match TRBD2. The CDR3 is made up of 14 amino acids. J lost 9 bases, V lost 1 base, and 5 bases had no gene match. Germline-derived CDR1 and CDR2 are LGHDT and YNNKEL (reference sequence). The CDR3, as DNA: TGTGCCAGCAGCCAAGGAGCGGGGGAGGGTGAGCAGTTCTTC. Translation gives CASSQGAGEGEQFF.

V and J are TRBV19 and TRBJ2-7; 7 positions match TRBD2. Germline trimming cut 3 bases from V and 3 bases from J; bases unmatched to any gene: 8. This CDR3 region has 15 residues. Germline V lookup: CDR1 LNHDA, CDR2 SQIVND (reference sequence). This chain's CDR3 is CASSIGRGPVYEQYF. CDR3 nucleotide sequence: TGTGCCAGTAGTATTGGGAGGGGACCGGTCTACGAGCAGTACTTC.